Given below is one TCR beta chain in context. This record comes from a study of blood T cell repertoires in COVID-19. Study overall: Sources were T cells, B-cell-depleted T cells, or PBMCs; the material itself was cDNA or gDNA.

The CDR3 loop spans 14 amino acids. CDR1 and CDR2 (germline): SGHRS, YFSETQ. V was pared by 1 base and J by 4 bases, with 12 bases between. Profiling relied on immunoSEQ multiplex PCR, and the TCRdb table lists in-frame clones only, not all of them. The sample contains approximately 300,000 clones, approximately 90% of which appear only once. The TCR originated in a woman in her late teens or twenties who had recovered from COVID-19. The gene calls are TRBV5-1 and TRBJ2-7, with TRBD1 as a possible D gene (5 bases). Input material: PBMCs or T cells enriched from blood (not recorded which). The CDR3 region has the DNA TGCGCCAGCAGCTTGATCCAGGGTGGGTACGAGCAGTACTTC. Translating gives CASSLIQGGYEQYF.